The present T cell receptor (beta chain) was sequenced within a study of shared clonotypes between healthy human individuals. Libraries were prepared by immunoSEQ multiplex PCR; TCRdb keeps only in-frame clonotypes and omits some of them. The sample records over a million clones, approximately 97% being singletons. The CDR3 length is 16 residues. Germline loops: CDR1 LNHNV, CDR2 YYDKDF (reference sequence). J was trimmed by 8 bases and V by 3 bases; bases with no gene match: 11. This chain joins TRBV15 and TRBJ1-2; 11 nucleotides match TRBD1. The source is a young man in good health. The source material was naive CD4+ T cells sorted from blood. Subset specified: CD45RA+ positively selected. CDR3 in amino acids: CATSRGRTGGLQGYTF. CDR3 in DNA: TGTGCCACCAGCAGGGGACGGACAGGGGGCTTACAGGGCTACACCTTC.